Shown below are 2 T cell receptor beta chains from a single sample sequenced in a study of T cells in Graves' hyperthyroidism and ophthalmopathy. RNA transcripts were the template for amplifying TCR beta CDR3 regions. The HTBI set primed first-round TCR CDR3 RT-PCR. TCRdb redid the calling of the multiplex PCR reads with MiXCR, one entry per CDR3 protein. Of 130,000 to 150,000 distinct CDR3 sequences in the sample, less than 25% were seen once. The sample comprised blood. Receptors originate from a woman in her forties or fifties with Graves' hyperthyroidism that later progressed to Graves' ophthalmopathy.

This clonotype showed up just a few times. The chain carries TRBV5-1 and TRBJ2-1, with 8 bases identical to TRBD2. Germline CDR1 reads SGHRS; CDR2 reads YFSETQ. Unmatched junction bases numbered 11, after V lost 4 bases and J lost 11 bases. The CDR3 runs to 14 residues. CDR3 DNA sequence: TGCGCCAGCAGCCAGCGACTAGCGCCCGTGAAGCAGTTCTTC. This gives the protein CASSQRLAPVKQFF.

The chain carries TRBV6-1 and TRBJ2-1, with 7 bases aligning to TRBD1. J lost 5 bases, V lost 8 bases, and 9 bases had no gene match. The germline gives CDR1 MNHNS, CDR2 SASEGT. The CDR3 is 14 residues long. The CDR3 spells CASEAGTVHNEQFF. The CDR3 DNA reads TGTGCCAGCGAAGCCGGGACAGTCCACAATGAGCAGTTCTTC.